Listed below are T cell receptor beta chains from one sample, sequenced in a study of early T cells in non-severe SARS-CoV-2 infection. TCRdb used MiXCR to reprocess the 5' RACE reads, holding one entry per CDR3 protein. The sample includes about 54,000 distinct CDR3 sequences, about 6.1% of them seen just once. The sequencing here drew on whole blood, taken at baseline. The receptors were gathered from an adult who was a healthcare worker with PCR-confirmed SARS-CoV-2 infection or an uninfected control (not recorded which). CDR3s include the opening cysteine and the closing phenylalanine or tryptophan. A D gene is named only where the DNA matches it firmly. For some rows the clone size is stated as once, few or many, or as a class when expanded; others skip it.

abundance	j_gene	d_gene	v_gene	CDR3aa	CDR3nt
few	TRBJ2-7	-	TRBV4-3	CASSQDPGGEQYF	TGCGCCAGCAGCCAAGACCCAGGGGGGGAGCAGTACTTC
many	TRBJ2-7	TRBD1	TRBV28	CASSLSGQGYEQYF	TGTGCCAGCAGTTTATCCGGACAGGGCTACGAGCAGTACTTC
-	TRBJ1-2	TRBD1	TRBV4-3	CASSQSRSGQGPGYTF	TGCGCCAGCAGCCAAAGTCGATCGGGACAGGGACCTGGCTACACCTTC
many	TRBJ1-2	-	TRBV20-1	CSARDRGHTGYTF	TGCAGTGCTAGAGACAGGGGCCATACTGGCTACACCTTC
-	TRBJ2-1	-	TRBV7-9	CASSLKGHGSFEQFF	TGTGCCAGCAGCTTAAAAGGACATGGTTCATTTGAGCAGTTCTTC
many	TRBJ2-7	TRBD1	TRBV7-6	CASSSTIDRQGWHEQYF	TGTGCCAGCAGCTCCACTATTGACCGACAGGGATGGCACGAGCAGTACTTC
many	TRBJ1-1	-	TRBV5-1	CASRPQGPNTEAFF	TGCGCCAGCAGGCCTCAGGGCCCGAACACTGAAGCTTTCTTT
-	TRBJ1-5	-	TRBV27	CASSLSRYSNQPQHF	TGTGCCAGCAGTTTATCCAGGTATAGCAATCAGCCCCAGCATTTT
-	TRBJ2-1	TRBD2	TRBV12-3/TRBV12-4	CASSPTALAGALEQFF	TGTGCCAGCAGCCCGACTGCACTAGCGGGGGCTCTTGAGCAGTTCTTC
once	TRBJ2-2	TRBD1	TRBV19	CATRDRGINTGELFF	TGTGCCACTCGGGACAGGGGGATAAACACCGGGGAGCTGTTTTTT
-	TRBJ1-1	-	TRBV9	CASSPNPPTGEAFF	TGTGCCAGCAGCCCAAACCCGCCGACGGGTGAAGCTTTCTTT
few	TRBJ1-2	-	TRBV2	CASTRSRLRQDYYGYTF	TGTGCCAGCACTAGGAGTCGATTAAGACAGGACTACTATGGCTACACCTTC
few	TRBJ1-1	-	TRBV7-7	CASSLDSGSEAFF	TGTGCTAGCAGCTTAGATTCGGGTTCTGAAGCTTTCTTT
few	TRBJ2-7	TRBD1	TRBV5-1	CASSLSDRGHEQYF	TGCGCCAGCAGCTTGAGTGACAGGGGGCACGAGCAGTACTTC
few	TRBJ2-7	-	TRBV27	CASGLRGGEQYF	TGTGCCAGCGGGTTGAGAGGTGGAGAGCAGTACTTC
-	TRBJ2-5	TRBD2	TRBV9	CASSVGTSGAETQYF	TGTGCCAGCAGCGTGGGGACTAGCGGGGCTGAGACCCAGTACTTC
few	TRBJ2-1	-	TRBV27	CASSSRGLRGEQFF	TGTGCCAGCAGTTCACGAGGCCTCCGAGGGGAGCAGTTCTTC
many	TRBJ1-5	-	TRBV5-6	CASSLGAEEAPQHF	TGTGCCAGCAGCTTGGGGGCAGAAGAAGCGCCCCAGCATTTT
few	TRBJ2-1	-	TRBV6-2/TRBV6-3	CASIMRGGYNEQFF	TGTGCCAGCATAATGAGGGGGGGGTACAATGAGCAGTTCTTC
many	TRBJ2-3	TRBD1	TRBV6-2/TRBV6-3	CASALDRGRDTQYF	TGTGCCAGTGCCCTGGACAGGGGGCGAGATACGCAGTATTTT
-	TRBJ2-6	-	TRBV5-1	CASSHFSGANVLTF	TGCGCCAGCAGCCACTTCTCTGGGGCCAACGTCCTGACTTTC
few	TRBJ2-4	-	TRBV6-6	CASSARLGPKNIQYF	TGTGCCAGCAGCGCGAGGTTGGGGCCGAAAAACATTCAGTACTTC
many	TRBJ1-1	-	TRBV7-2	CASSLSGRTEAFF	TGTGCCAGCAGCTTATCGGGACGCACTGAAGCTTTCTTT
many	TRBJ2-1	TRBD2	TRBV7-2	CASSSPKSSGGAKNEQFF	TGTGCCAGCAGCTCCCCGAAGTCTAGCGGGGGGGCTAAAAATGAGCAGTTCTTC
many	TRBJ1-5	-	TRBV19	CASTQSLGQPQHF	TGTGCCAGTACCCAATCCCTGGGGCAGCCCCAGCATTTT
-	TRBJ1-1	-	TRBV7-8	CASSFTGTNTEAFF	TGTGCCAGCAGCTTTACAGGGACGAACACTGAAGCTTTTTTT
-	TRBJ2-1	-	TRBV12-3/TRBV12-4	CASSLIRGSSEQFF	TGTGCCAGCAGTTTAATCCGGGGGAGCAGTGAGCAGTTCTTC
-	TRBJ2-2	-	TRBV12-3/TRBV12-4	CASSFPNTGELFF	TGTGCCAGCAGTTTCCCGAACACCGGGGAGCTGTTTTTT
few	TRBJ2-7	TRBD1	TRBV28	CASWGQPDEQYF	TGTGCCAGCTGGGGACAGCCAGACGAGCAGTACTTC
few	TRBJ2-2	TRBD2	TRBV7-6	CASSFLAGNTGELFF	TGTGCCAGCAGCTTCCTAGCGGGTAACACCGGGGAGCTGTTTTTT
-	TRBJ1-3	TRBD1	TRBV2	CASSGMTGGNTIYF	TGTGCCAGCAGCGGGATGACAGGGGGAAACACCATATATTTT
few	TRBJ2-7	TRBD2	TRBV29-1	CSVPDGLDEQYF	TGCAGCGTTCCAGACGGACTAGACGAGCAGTACTTC
-	TRBJ1-2	-	TRBV24-1	CATSDLQGARAIIDYGYTF	TGTGCCACCAGTGATTTGCAAGGGGCCCGCGCCATCATTGACTATGGCTACACCTTC
few	TRBJ2-4	-	TRBV3-1	CASSFRGGNIQYF	TGTGCCAGCAGCTTTAGGGGAGGAAACATTCAGTACTTC
-	TRBJ1-5	-	TRBV15	CATSRDPLGVRVRWSNQPQHF	TGTGCCACCAGCAGAGATCCTCTGGGTGTCCGCGTAAGATGGAGCAATCAGCCCCAGCATTTT
many	TRBJ2-5	-	TRBV2	CASSGYTETQYF	TGTGCCAGCAGTGGCTATACGGAGACCCAGTACTTC
few	TRBJ2-1	-	TRBV28	CASSQTQGGYNEQLF	TGTGCCAGCAGTCAAACACAGGGAGGGTACAATGAGCAGCTCTTC
-	TRBJ2-5	TRBD2	TRBV4-2	CASSPGGAGNQYF	TGTGCCAGCAGCCCTGGAGGAGCGGGAAACCAGTACTTC
many	TRBJ1-5	-	TRBV21-1	CASSKGGTIRRISNQPQHF	TGTGCCAGCAGCAAAGGGGGTACGATAAGGCGGATTAGCAATCAGCCCCAGCATTTT
many	TRBJ2-5	-	TRBV4-2	CATPAPLRPQETQYF	TGTGCCACCCCTGCCCCGCTCAGACCCCAAGAGACCCAGTACTTC
many	TRBJ1-5	TRBD1	TRBV12-3/TRBV12-4	CASSFPGGDQPQHF	TGTGCCAGCAGTTTTCCAGGGGGCGATCAGCCCCAGCATTTT
few	TRBJ2-1	TRBD2	TRBV12-3/TRBV12-4	CASSSQLAGDYNEQFF	TGTGCCAGCAGTTCCCAACTAGCGGGAGACTACAATGAGCAGTTCTTC
-	TRBJ2-3	-	TRBV27	CASSLTIRQPGRDTQYF	TGTGCCAGCAGTTTAACCATCAGGCAGCCCGGCAGAGATACGCAGTATTTT
-	TRBJ2-5	TRBD2	TRBV29-1	CSGTSGETQYF	TGCAGCGGAACTAGCGGAGAGACCCAGTACTTC
many	TRBJ1-5	-	TRBV21-1	CASSHRDRGLCQPQHF	TGTGCCAGCAGTCACCGGGACAGGGGGCTCTGTCAGCCCCAGCATTTT
many	TRBJ2-5	TRBD1	TRBV20-1	CSAGGQDETQYF	TGCAGTGCTGGCGGACAGGACGAGACCCAGTACTTC
many	TRBJ1-2	-	TRBV4-2	CASSQDRPSGVTYGYTF	TGTGCCAGCAGCCAAGATCGCCCGTCTGGGGTTACGTATGGCTACACCTTC
-	TRBJ2-7	TRBD2	TRBV9	CASSPSGTIYEQYF	TGTGCCAGCAGCCCTTCCGGGACTATATACGAGCAGTACTTC
-	TRBJ2-3	TRBD2	TRBV5-4	CASSLKRGGPDTQYF	TGTGCCAGCAGCTTGAAGCGGGGGGGTCCGGATACGCAGTATTTT
many	TRBJ2-7	-	TRBV7-6	CASSLGPPGPYEQYF	TGTGCCAGCAGCTTAGGGCCCCCGGGACCTTACGAGCAGTACTTC
many	TRBJ1-2	TRBD1	TRBV4-3	CASSPIQGAGYGYTF	TGCGCCAGCAGCCCGATCCAGGGGGCGGGCTATGGCTACACCTTC
many	TRBJ1-1	-	TRBV10-3	CAISESGETIAAFF	TGTGCCATCAGTGAGTCTGGTGAAACAATCGCAGCTTTCTTT
-	TRBJ1-2	-	TRBV7-4	CASSPRGQWVNYGYTF	TGTGCCAGCAGCCCCCGCGGACAGTGGGTGAACTATGGCTACACCTTC
many	TRBJ2-5	-	TRBV20-1	CSATGPEYQETQYF	TGCAGTGCCACGGGACCGGAATACCAAGAGACCCAGTACTTC
many	TRBJ2-7	-	TRBV5-1	CASSSGGSYEQYF	TGCGCCAGCAGCTCCGGTGGCTCCTACGAGCAGTACTTC
-	TRBJ1-6	-	TRBV28	CASSNSYSPLHF	TGTGCCAGCAGTAACAGTTATTCACCCCTCCACTTT
few	TRBJ2-6	-	TRBV7-9	CASSHYGATGANVLTF	TGTGCCAGCAGCCACTATGGAGCGACTGGGGCCAACGTCCTGACTTTC
many	TRBJ1-2	-	TRBV20-1	CSASMQGRNYGYTF	TGCAGTGCTAGTATGCAAGGACGAAACTATGGCTACACCTTC
-	TRBJ2-3	TRBD2	TRBV5-1	CASSFALAGDTQYF	TGCGCCAGCAGCTTCGCCCTAGCGGGGGATACGCAGTATTTT